This is a list of T cell receptor beta chains from one sample in a study of blood T cell repertoires in COVID-19. This table comes from immunoSEQ multiplex PCR, and its TCRdb copy is limited to in-frame clones, with some not included. Of 150,000 to 200,000 clones in the sample, roughly 80% were seen once. Sequences were obtained from peripheral blood. Receptor source: a woman of 80 years or more with COVID-19, enrolled during active disease. Each CDR3 is given with its conserved first and last residue. Fields, in order: clone size, J gene, D gene, V gene, CDR3 DNA, CDR3 protein. The D gene is left open where the match is weak. Expanded clones are given a class, and other clones once, few, many or no size at all.

>-|TRBJ2-3|TRBD2|TRBV5-5
TGTGCCAGCAGCCTGGGACTAGCGAACCAAGGGGAGGATACGCAGTATTTT
CASSLGLANQGEDTQYF
>-|TRBJ2-1|TRBD2|TRBV11-3
TGTGCCAGCAGCCACCCTAGCGGTGAGGGCGATGAGCAGTTCTTC
CASSHPSGEGDEQFF
>-|TRBJ1-2|TRBD1|TRBV27
TGTGCCAGCAGTTGGGGACAGGGTTATGGCTACACCTTC
CASSWGQGYGYTF
>-|TRBJ2-1|-|TRBV4-3
TGCGCCAGCAGCCAAGGAACAGGTTACAATGAGCAGTTCTTC
CASSQGTGYNEQFF
>-|TRBJ2-1|TRBD2|TRBV27
TGTGCCAGCAGTTTTGGACTAGCATGGATCAATGAGCAGTTCTTC
CASSFGLAWINEQFF
>once|TRBJ1-1|-|TRBV12-3/TRBV12-4
TGTGCCAGCAGTTTAGGAGCCCTAAAGGAAGCTTTCTTT
CASSLGALKEAFF
>once|TRBJ2-3|TRBD2|TRBV7-3
TGTGCCAGCAGCTTTGGGGGGGTCACAGATACGCAGTATTTT
CASSFGGVTDTQYF
>-|TRBJ2-1|TRBD2|TRBV19
TGTGCCAGTAGTCAGACTAGCGGGCCATACAATGAGCAGTTCTTC
CASSQTSGPYNEQFF
>-|TRBJ1-5|-|TRBV21-1
TGTGCCAGCAGTTTAGGGGGTAACCGGGACCGAGGGAGTCAGCCCCAGCATTTT
CASSLGGNRDRGSQPQHF
>-|TRBJ2-7|-|TRBV5-4
TGTGCCAGCAGCCCGTCCGGCTACGAGCAGTACTTC
CASSPSGYEQYF
>-|TRBJ2-2|-|TRBV7-2
TGTGCCAGCAGCTCCTACACCGGGGAGCTGTTTTTT
CASSSYTGELFF
>-|TRBJ1-5|-|TRBV6-6
TGTGCCAGCAGCCGACGCGGACAGCCGGGCAATCAGCCCCAGCATTTT
CASSRRGQPGNQPQHF
>-|TRBJ2-7|TRBD1|TRBV5-1
TGCGCCAGCAGTAATACAGGGGACCTCTCCTACGAGCAGTACTTC
CASSNTGDLSYEQYF
>-|TRBJ2-5|-|TRBV19
TGTGCCAGTAGTGCCGGGACAATTGGAGAGACCCAGTACTTC
CASSAGTIGETQYF
>-|TRBJ2-7|TRBD2|TRBV6-5
TGTGCCAGCAGTATAACTAGCGAGTACGAGCAGTACTTC
CASSITSEYEQYF
>-|TRBJ2-7|TRBD2|TRBV6-6
TGTGCCAGCAGGCAAACTAGCGGGAGCTCCTACGAGCAGTACTTC
CASRQTSGSSYEQYF
>-|TRBJ1-1|-|TRBV10-3
TGTGCCATTGGGGGAGGGAGATACACTGAAGCTTTCTTT
CAIGGGRYTEAFF
>-|TRBJ2-1|-|TRBV7-9
TGTGCCAGCAGCTTAAAAGGACTATCCAACAATGAGCAGTTCTTC
CASSLKGLSNNEQFF
>-|TRBJ1-2|-|TRBV7-2
TGTGCCAGCAGCTCGGGGGGCGCCTATGGCTACACCTTC
CASSSGGAYGYTF
>-|TRBJ2-5|TRBD2|TRBV15
TGTGCCACCAGCAGACATAGCGGGAGTGAAGAGACCCAGTACTTC
CATSRHSGSEETQYF
>-|TRBJ2-7|TRBD1|TRBV10-1
TGCGCCAGCAGTGAGGGACAGGGATTCCCCTGCAACGAGCAGTACTTC
CASSEGQGFPCNEQYF
>-|TRBJ2-7|-|TRBV30
TGTGCCTGGACCAGGGGGGACTACGAGCAGTACTTC
CAWTRGDYEQYF
>-|TRBJ1-1|TRBD1|TRBV3-1/TRBV3-2
TGTGCCAGCAGCGGGCGGGACAGGGGACTTGAAGCTTTCTTT
CASSGRDRGLEAFF
>once|TRBJ1-2|-|TRBV19
TGTGCCAGTCACCCACAGGGATCTTTTAACTATGGCTACACCTTC
CASHPQGSFNYGYTF
>many|TRBJ1-3|TRBD1|TRBV11-3
TGTGCCAGCAGATCCAGGGGGTCCTCTGGAAACACCATATATTTT
CASRSRGSSGNTIYF